The 25 T cell receptor beta chains presented below share a single source sample, sequenced in a study of blood T cell repertoires in COVID-19. This table comes from immunoSEQ multiplex PCR, and its TCRdb copy is limited to in-frame clones, with some not included. The sample holds tens of thousands of clones, 90% seen once. Sequenced: peripheral blood. These receptors all come from a human donor in a cohort sampled during active COVID-19.

The gene calls are TRBV2 and TRBJ2-6, with 7 bases lining up with TRBD1. V shed 4 bases, J shed 4 bases, and the junction held 4 bases outside the gene matches. CDR3 length: 15 residues. Germline lookup yields CDR1 SNHLY and CDR2 FYNNEI. As DNA, the CDR3 is TGTGCCAGCAGTGCGACAGGGCGCGGGGCCAACGTCCTGACTTTC. Translating gives CASSATGRGANVLTF.

This clone was counted once. V gene TRBV2 combines with J gene TRBJ2-2, with D tentatively TRBD2 (5 bases). This CDR3 contains 14 residues. V lost 5 bases to trimming and J lost 4 bases, with 11 bases between them. Germline CDR1 and CDR2: SNHLY and FYNNEI. The CDR3 is CASSIGEITGELFF. In DNA form, the CDR3 reads TGTGCCAGCAGTATCGGGGAAATCACCGGGGAGCTGTTTTTT.

In this sample, this clone turned up once. V gene TRBV7-2 combines with J gene TRBJ2-2, with 8 bases matching TRBD2. Trimming removed 5 bases from V and 4 bases from J; junction bases left unmatched: 6. CDR1 and CDR2 from the germline V gene are SGHTA and FQGNSA. The CDR3 has 15 amino acids. The CDR3 sequence: CASSVARGGTGELFF. For the CDR3, the DNA is TGTGCCAGCAGCGTGGCCCGGGGGGGCACCGGGGAGCTGTTTTTT.

Only one count was recorded for this clone. The chain joins TRBV28 to TRBJ2-7; 11 nucleotides agree with TRBD2. V shed 6 bases and J 9 bases; nucleotides not matched to a gene: 10. Germline V lookup: CDR1 MDHEN, CDR2 SYDVKM. This CDR3 region has 14 residues. CDR3 sequence: CASRTGLAELRQYF. In DNA form, the CDR3 reads TGTGCCAGCAGAACGGGACTAGCGGAGCTCCGGCAGTACTTC.

This rearrangement joins TRBV4-3 to TRBJ2-7; D perhaps matches TRBD2 (6 bases). Trimming took 1 base from V and 4 from J, leaving 11 bases between them. Germline loops: CDR1 LGHNA, CDR2 YSLEER. The CDR3 is 14 residues long. The CDR3 region is CASSQGKGRYEQYV. In DNA form, the CDR3 reads TGCGCCAGCAGCCAAGGTAAGGGGAGGTACGAGCAGTACGTC.

The V gene is TRBV7-9, the J gene TRBJ2-1, with 7 bases that match TRBD1. V shed 7 bases and J 7 bases; nucleotides not matched to a gene: 13. Germline V CDR1 and CDR2: SEHNR, FQNEAQ (reference sequence). The CDR3 runs to 15 residues. DNA of the CDR3: TGTGCCAGCACCCCGGACAGGCTTTACTTTAATGAGCAGTTCTTC. Translation: CASTPDRLYFNEQFF.

This chain uses TRBV3-1 (or the pseudogene TRBV3-2) with TRBJ1-6; TRBD1 aligns across 10 bases. The CDR3 has 15 amino acids. Trimming cost V 1 base and J 10 bases; bases outside gene matches: 4. Germline CDR1 is LGHDT and CDR2 is YNNKEL (reference sequence). In DNA form, the CDR3 reads TGTGCCAGCAGCCAAGCGGGACAGGGGTGGTCACCCCTCCACTTT. Translation gives CASSQAGQGWSPLHF.

The rearrangement links TRBV28 to TRBJ1-2, with 7 bases lining up with TRBD1. The trim removed 7 bases at V and 4 bases at J, leaving 15 bases unmatched. This CDR3 is 16 amino acids long. In germline, CDR1 is MDHEN, CDR2 SYDVKM. The CDR3 reads CASKETGIISSYGYTF. As DNA, the CDR3 is TGTGCCAGCAAGGAGACAGGGATCATCTCTAGCTATGGCTACACCTTC.

The rearrangement joins TRBV11-2 to TRBJ1-1; D is unclear. Germline CDR1 reads SGHAT; CDR2 reads FQNNGV. Trimming pared 1 base from V and 11 bases from J, leaving 11 bases between. The CDR3 contains 12 residues. The CDR3 protein is CASSLGEGRAFF. In nucleotides, the CDR3 is TGTGCCAGCAGCTTAGGTGAAGGGAGGGCTTTCTTT.

The genes are TRBV2 and TRBJ1-4; D is unresolved. Germline V gene data show CDR1 as SNHLY and CDR2 as FYNNEI. The CDR3 extends over 14 amino acids. Trimming pared 3 bases from V and 5 bases from J, leaving 10 bases between. The chain's CDR3 is CASSEIARNEKLFF. CDR3 sequence (DNA): TGTGCCAGCAGTGAGATAGCTAGAAATGAAAAACTGTTTTTT.

V is TRBV6-6 and J is TRBJ1-1, with a possible D match to TRBD1 (6 bases). V lost 8 bases to trimming and J lost 2 bases, with 9 bases between them. This CDR3 has 12 amino acids. Germline lookup yields CDR1 MNHNY and CDR2 SVGAGI (reference sequence). In DNA form, the CDR3 reads TGTGCCAGCGGACAGCTAAACACTGAAGCTTTCTTT. This sequence encodes CASGQLNTEAFF.

The V gene is TRBV4-3, the J gene TRBJ1-2, with 10 bases aligning to TRBD1. V was clipped by 6 bases and J by 8 bases; unmatched bases: 9. Germline V gene data show CDR1 as LGHNA and CDR2 as YSLEER. The CDR3 runs to 14 residues. The CDR3 DNA reads TGCGCCAGCAGATTTGACAGGGGGCGTGGAGGCTACACCTTC. Translating gives CASRFDRGRGGYTF.

CDR3 sequence (DNA): TGTGCCAGTAGTATTCGGGGAGCTGAAGCTTTCTTT. Translation: CASSIRGAEAFF. The chain employs TRBV19 and TRBJ1-1; D is uncertain. V was clipped by 3 bases and J by 6 bases, with 8 bases between them. The V gene's germline CDR1 is LNHDA and CDR2 SQIVND (reference sequence). This CDR3 has 12 amino acids. The full variable domain, its missing parts supplied by reference TRBV19 and TRBJ1-1, is DGGITQSPKYLFRKEGQNVTLSCEQNLNHDAMYWYRQDPGQGLRLIYYSQIVNDFQKGDIAEGYSVSREKKESFPLTVTSAQKNPTAFYLCASSIRGAEAFFGQGTRLTVV.

The chain uses TRBV11-1 and TRBJ2-7; a possible D gene is TRBD2 (5 bases). The ends were cut back, 7 bases at V and 7 bases at J, with 11 bases in the middle. Germline V gene sequence: CDR1 SGHAT, CDR2 FQDESV (reference sequence). The CDR3 contains 11 residues. The chain's CDR3 is CASMDGEEQYF. CDR3 coding DNA: TGTGCCAGCATGGACGGGGAAGAGCAGTACTTC.

The chain has TRBV20-1 and TRBJ1-5; D is uncertain. V was clipped by 3 bases and J by 0 bases, with 9 bases between them. The CDR3 sequence is 14 residues long. Germline V gene sequence: CDR1 DFQATT, CDR2 SNEGSKA (reference sequence). The CDR3 bases are TGCAGTGCTAGTCCGGTTAATAGCAATCAGCCCCAGCATTTT. As protein: CSASPVNSNQPQHF.

The gene calls are TRBV6-5 and TRBJ1-5; perhaps TRBD1 as D (5 bases). Per the germline V gene, CDR1 is MNHEY and CDR2 is SVGAGI. V lost 7 bases, J lost 7 bases, and 17 bases lay in between. This CDR3 has 14 residues. CDR3 sequence: CASTINAGGQPQHF. In nucleotides, the CDR3 is TGTGCCAGCACCATAAACGCGGGGGGACAGCCCCAGCATTTT.

This chain joins TRBV5-6 and TRBJ2-3, with TRBD2 identical over 14 bases. J was trimmed by 5 bases and V by 3 bases; bases with no gene match: 5. The V gene's germline CDR1 is SGHDT and CDR2 YYEEEE. The CDR3 length is 16 residues. The DNA of the CDR3 is TGTGCCAGCAGCTCGGGACTAGCGGGAGCTCTAGATACGCAGTATTTT. It is translated as CASSSGLAGALDTQYF.

J is TRBJ1-4 and V is TRBV24-1; tentative D call: TRBD1 (6 bases). Germline CDR1 KGHDR, CDR2 SFDVKD. The CDR3 covers 16 residues. Deletions cut 0 bases from V and 5 bases from J, with 12 bases between. Here the CDR3 reads CATSDLEDRLNEKLFF. The CDR3 coding sequence is TGTGCCACCAGTGATTTGGAGGACAGACTAAATGAAAAACTGTTTTTT.

About this clone: The same CDR3 also results from other DNA sequences found in this sample. The CDR3 DNA is TGTGCCTGGACTAACCCGGACAGGGGAGGTTCACCCCTCCACTTT. It encodes CAWTNPDRGGSPLHF. The chain is built from TRBV30 and TRBJ1-6, with 9 bases matching TRBD1. The ends lost 4 bases at V and 9 bases at J; junction bases unmatched: 10. Germline V gene lookup returns CDR1 GTSNPN and CDR2 SVGIG (reference sequence). The length of the CDR3 is 15 residues. Filled out from reference TRBV30 and TRBJ1-6, the complete variable domain reads SQTIHQWPATLVQPVGSPLSLECTVEGTSNPNLYWYRQAAGRGLQLLFYSVGIGQISSEVPQNLSASRPQDRQFILSSKKLLLSDSGFYLCAWTNPDRGGSPLHFGNGTRLTVT.

The chain employs TRBV5-1 and TRBJ2-5, with 7 bases fitting TRBD1. CDR1 is SGHRS, CDR2 YFSETQ, per germline. V shed 7 bases, J shed 2 bases, and the junction held 8 bases outside the gene matches. This CDR3 has 14 amino acids. This CDR3 is CASGRQGQQETQYF. Written as DNA, the CDR3 is TGCGCCAGCGGACGACAGGGCCAACAAGAGACCCAGTACTTC.

The chain couples TRBV6-5 to TRBJ1-4; 7 nucleotides line up with TRBD1. Germline V gene lookup returns CDR1 MNHEY and CDR2 SVGAGI. J was trimmed by 5 bases and V by 0 bases; bases with no gene match: 6. CDR3 size: 16 residues. CDR3 protein: CASSYSIPGGNEKLFF. CDR3 DNA: TGTGCCAGCAGTTACTCGATTCCAGGGGGAAATGAAAAACTGTTTTTT.

The chain combines TRBV28 with TRBJ2-7; 11 bases align to TRBD2. The CDR3 is 15 residues long. Unmatched junction bases numbered 4, after V lost 5 bases and J lost 1 base. Germline CDR1 MDHEN, CDR2 SYDVKM. The CDR3 DNA reads TGTGCCAGCAGTGAGACTAGCGGGACGTCCTACGAGCAGTACTTC. This encodes CASSETSGTSYEQYF.

The table lists this clone with a few counts. This chain uses TRBV9 with TRBJ2-7; the D gene is possibly TRBD2 (6 bases). The CDR3 has 15 residues. V was trimmed by 1 base and J by 2 bases, leaving 13 bases between them. Per the germline V gene, CDR1 is SGDLS and CDR2 is YYNGEE. DNA for the CDR3: TGTGCCAGCAGCGTAACGGCGGGAAAAGCCTACGAGCAGTACTTC. As protein: CASSVTAGKAYEQYF.

V gene TRBV6-6 combines with J gene TRBJ2-1, with 7 bases fitting TRBD2. Germline V gene lookup returns CDR1 MNHNY and CDR2 SVGAGI (reference sequence). This CDR3 spans 16 amino acids. J lost 2 bases, V lost 2 bases, and 6 bases had no gene match. The CDR3 protein is CASSYLPSGPYNEQFF. The CDR3 DNA follows: TGTGCCAGCAGTTACCTTCCTAGCGGCCCCTACAATGAGCAGTTCTTC.

This clone was detected once. J is TRBJ2-7 and V is TRBV29-1; TRBD1 aligns across 9 bases. The V segment lost 4 bases and the J segment 4 bases; nucleotides outside the gene matches: 5. Germline V gene sequence: CDR1 SQVTM, CDR2 ANQGSEA. This CDR3 contains 13 residues. CDR3 loop: CSVVNRGPYEQYF. CDR3 in DNA: TGCAGCGTTGTCAACAGGGGGCCTTACGAGCAGTACTTC.